What follows are 7 T cell receptor beta chains derived from one specimen sequenced in a study of metastatic and nonmetastatic thyroid tumors. Each patient came to thyroid surgery without any prior treatment (of any kind). TCRdb called clones again from the PCR reads with MiXCR. The sample lists about 85,000 clones; roughly 8.6% were seen once. The source material was blood. The receptor source for this set is a female donor with papillary thyroid cancer or a benign thyroid nodule (not recorded which). Some clones in this sample may be carry-over from other donors' samples.

This clone was seen more than once but under ten times. The rearrangement links TRBV9 to TRBJ2-2, with unresolved D. Trimming cost V 0 bases and J 5 bases, with 8 bases left between them. The CDR3 runs 14 residues. Germline V gene lookup returns CDR1 SGDLS and CDR2 YYNGEE. Here the CDR3 DNA reads TGTGCCAGCAGCGTAGCCACTTTGACCGGGGAGCTGTTTTTT. This codes for CASSVATLTGELFF.

This clone has a count of ten or more. The V call is TRBV6-4, the J call TRBJ1-5; D is undetermined. Trimming cost V 4 bases and J 1 base, with 5 bases left between them. CDR3 length equals 13 residues. CDR1 and CDR2 from the germline V gene are MRHNA and SNTAGT. CDR3 sequence: CASSATSNQPQHF. In DNA, the CDR3 is TGTGCCAGCAGTGCCACAAGCAATCAGCCCCAGCATTTT.

The table lists this clone with many counts. The rearrangement joins TRBV24-1 to TRBJ2-7; TRBD1 matches 8 bases. Unmatched junction bases numbered 8, after V lost 3 bases and J lost 5 bases. Germline V gene lookup returns CDR1 KGHDR and CDR2 SFDVKD. The CDR3 length is 15 residues. CDR3 sequence: CATSDGAGGIDEQYF. The DNA of the CDR3 is TGTGCCACCAGTGATGGCGCAGGGGGCATCGACGAGCAGTACTTC.

Ten or more counts support this clone. The rearrangement uses TRBV6-1 and TRBJ2-2, with 7 bases aligning to TRBD1. Germline V lookup: CDR1 MNHNS, CDR2 SASEGT. V lost 8 bases and J lost 4; bases outside the gene matches: 4. The CDR3 has 13 amino acids. The CDR3 bases are TGTGCCAGCGACAGGGTTAGCACCGGGGAGCTGTTTTTT. Translating gives CASDRVSTGELFF.

This clone was counted only a few times. A clone one base away is much larger, so this may be a read error. The V and J genes are TRBV29-1 and TRBJ2-7, with unresolved D. Germline V gene sequence: CDR1 SQVTM, CDR2 ANQGSEA. V lost 5 bases and J lost 3, with 11 bases in between. The CDR3 runs to 12 residues. DNA for the CDR3: TGCAGCGTTTCGGGTAAGGTCTACGAGCAGTACTTC. Its translation is CSVSGKVYEQYF.

Many counts were recorded for this clone. The chain joins TRBV3-1 to TRBJ2-1; the match to TRBD2 covers 8 bases. Germline loops: CDR1 LGHDT, CDR2 YNNKEL (reference sequence). The CDR3 spans 12 residues. The trim removed 8 bases at V and 12 bases at J, leaving 9 bases unmatched. The CDR3 sequence: CASQYPGGRQFF. In DNA form, the CDR3 reads TGTGCCAGCCAATATCCGGGGGGGCGGCAGTTCTTC.

This clone was seen at least ten times. The V and J genes are TRBV9 and TRBJ2-3; possibly TRBD1 for D (6 bases). Trimming removed 0 bases at V and 2 bases at J, with 7 bases between. From germline, CDR1 is SGDLS and CDR2 YYNGEE. The CDR3 loop spans 14 amino acids. The CDR3 DNA reads as TGTGCCAGCAGCGTAGGACAGGACACAGATACGCAGTATTTT. Translating it yields CASSVGQDTDTQYF.